These T cell receptor beta chains were read from a single sample in a study of OX40 agonist ivuxolimab in advanced cancers. The assay was immunoSEQ multiplex PCR, and TCRdb's table has in-frame clones only and misses some. Seen here are 43,000 or so clones, 75% to 80% observed once, and the top ten hold over 2%. The sample here was CD4+ or CD8+ T cells sorted from blood, taken in a trial of the OX40 agonist ivuxolimab. The receptor set was obtained from an adult with an advanced solid tumor such as melanoma, head and neck, liver or kidney cancer. Both conserved end residues are part of each CDR3. Fields, in order: J gene, V gene, D gene, CDR3 protein. The D gene is left open where the match is weak.

J: TRBJ2-2; V: TRBV4-2; D: .; CDR3: CASSHPTGELFF
J: TRBJ2-2; V: TRBV4-2; D: .; CDR3: CASSDYRGTGELFF
J: TRBJ1-5; V: TRBV5-1; D: .; CDR3: CASSQEINQPQHF
J: TRBJ1-2; V: TRBV6-1; D: .; CDR3: CASRKQGQENYGYTF
J: TRBJ2-3; V: TRBV5-6; D: .; CDR3: CASSLNRNLATDTQYF
J: TRBJ2-1; V: TRBV5-4; D: TRBD2; CDR3: CASSRGLAEAGEQFF
J: TRBJ1-1; V: TRBV7-2; D: .; CDR3: CASSFTGGTEAFF
J: TRBJ2-1; V: TRBV7-2; D: .; CDR3: CASSLVAGPSSYNEQFF
J: TRBJ2-3; V: TRBV9; D: TRBD2; CDR3: CASSGSSGALTDTQYF
J: TRBJ1-5; V: TRBV27; D: .; CDR3: CASSFRNSNQPQHF
J: TRBJ2-1; V: TRBV28; D: TRBD2; CDR3: CASRRAGIYNEQFF
J: TRBJ2-1; V: TRBV7-3; D: TRBD2; CDR3: CASSAGLAGLDEQFF
J: TRBJ1-5; V: TRBV4-1; D: .; CDR3: CASSQLDMGFSNQPQHF
J: TRBJ2-6; V: TRBV29-1; D: .; CDR3: CSVELSNSGANVLTF
J: TRBJ1-1; V: TRBV18; D: .; CDR3: CASSPPYPGNTEAFF
J: TRBJ1-5; V: TRBV2; D: TRBD1; CDR3: CASGETGPNQPQHF
J: TRBJ2-7; V: TRBV28; D: .; CDR3: CASYGGAYEQYF
J: TRBJ1-5; V: TRBV7-9; D: .; CDR3: CASSLGTRNQPQHF
J: TRBJ2-2; V: TRBV7-8; D: .; CDR3: CASTQLVSNTGELFF
J: TRBJ2-7; V: TRBV7-2; D: .; CDR3: CASSLFGLYEQYF
J: TRBJ2-5; V: TRBV7-6; D: TRBD2; CDR3: CASTISGSGTQETQYF
J: TRBJ2-1; V: TRBV25-1; D: TRBD1; CDR3: CASSEGNRGNEQFF
J: TRBJ2-1; V: TRBV29-1; D: .; CDR3: CSVGWEVYNEQFF
J: TRBJ1-1; V: TRBV5-6; D: .; CDR3: CASSWDMDTEAFF
J: TRBJ2-1; V: TRBV7-9; D: TRBD1; CDR3: CASSRLLGTGPNEQFF
J: TRBJ2-2; V: TRBV5-1; D: .; CDR3: CATRGLADTGELFF
J: TRBJ2-5; V: TRBV30; D: .; CDR3: CAWSVSVQGTQYF
J: TRBJ2-1; V: TRBV7-8; D: TRBD2; CDR3: CASSPASGYNEQFF
J: TRBJ1-2; V: TRBV5-1; D: .; CDR3: CASSFVGGNYGYTF
J: TRBJ2-1; V: TRBV5-1; D: TRBD1; CDR3: CASSLDRGGTYNEQFF
J: TRBJ1-1; V: TRBV28; D: .; CDR3: CASSLHRWGRMNTEAFF
J: TRBJ2-2; V: TRBV5-8; D: TRBD2; CDR3: CASSPRLAGYSGELFF
J: TRBJ2-5; V: TRBV10-2; D: TRBD1; CDR3: CASSGQGGETQYF
J: TRBJ2-6; V: TRBV10-3; D: TRBD2; CDR3: CATAGVSTGANVLTF
J: TRBJ2-5; V: TRBV10-2; D: TRBD1; CDR3: CATLGQIQETQYF
J: TRBJ2-5; V: TRBV15; D: .; CDR3: CATSRRKMEGSPQYF
J: TRBJ2-3; V: TRBV6-5; D: TRBD2; CDR3: CASRASGGTDTQYF